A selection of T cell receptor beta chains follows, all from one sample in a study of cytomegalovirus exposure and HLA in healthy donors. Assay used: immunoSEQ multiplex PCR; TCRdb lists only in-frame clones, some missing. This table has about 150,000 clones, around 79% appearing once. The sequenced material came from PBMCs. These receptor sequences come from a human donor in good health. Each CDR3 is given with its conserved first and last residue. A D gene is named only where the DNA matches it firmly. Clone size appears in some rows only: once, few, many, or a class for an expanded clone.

CDR3aa: CASSPVDSPNTGELFF
CDR3nt: TGCGCCAGCAGCCCAGTAGACAGTCCGAACACCGGGGAGCTGTTTTTT
abundance: NA
j_gene: TRBJ2-2
v_gene: TRBV5-1
d_gene: NA

CDR3aa: CASSEDRGEGYEQYF
CDR3nt: TGTGCCAGCAGTGAAGACAGGGGAGAGGGTTACGAGCAGTACTTC
abundance: once
j_gene: TRBJ2-7
v_gene: TRBV2
d_gene: TRBD1

CDR3aa: CASSSGAREQYF
CDR3nt: TGCGCCAGCAGCTCAGGGGCTCGAGAGCAGTACTTC
abundance: few
j_gene: TRBJ2-7
v_gene: TRBV5-1
d_gene: NA

CDR3aa: CASTAEFTDTQYF
CDR3nt: TGTGCCAGCACCGCTGAGTTCACAGATACGCAGTATTTT
abundance: NA
j_gene: TRBJ2-3
v_gene: TRBV14
d_gene: NA

CDR3aa: CASRLAGRNEQYF
CDR3nt: TGTGCCAGCAGGCTAGCGGGGCGGAACGAGCAGTACTTC
abundance: once
j_gene: TRBJ2-7
v_gene: TRBV11-2
d_gene: TRBD2

CDR3aa: CASSLEGQGVETQYF
CDR3nt: TGTGCCAGCAGCTTGGAGGGACAGGGAGTGGAGACCCAGTACTTC
abundance: NA
j_gene: TRBJ2-5
v_gene: TRBV5-6
d_gene: TRBD1

CDR3aa: CASSRDAGELFF
CDR3nt: TGTGCCAGCAGCAGGGATGCCGGGGAGCTGTTTTTT
abundance: NA
j_gene: TRBJ2-2
v_gene: TRBV2
d_gene: NA

CDR3aa: CASSPDRSQPQHF
CDR3nt: TGTGCCAGTAGTCCGGACAGGTCTCAGCCCCAGCATTTT
abundance: NA
j_gene: TRBJ1-5
v_gene: TRBV19
d_gene: TRBD1

CDR3aa: CASSLTAGPGPQETQYF
CDR3nt: TGTGCCAGCAGCTTGACCGCCGGGCCAGGGCCACAAGAGACCCAGTACTTC
abundance: NA
j_gene: TRBJ2-5
v_gene: TRBV5-6
d_gene: NA

CDR3aa: CASSLGLRGYTF
CDR3nt: TGTGCCAGCAGCTTAGGCCTTAGAGGCTACACCTTC
abundance: NA
j_gene: TRBJ1-2
v_gene: TRBV7-2
d_gene: NA

CDR3aa: CAISEPYSGHEQYF
CDR3nt: TGTGCCATCAGTGAGCCTTATAGCGGTCACGAGCAGTACTTC
abundance: NA
j_gene: TRBJ2-7
v_gene: TRBV10-3
d_gene: NA

CDR3aa: CASSTAGTETQYF
CDR3nt: TGTGCCAGCTCAACCGCGGGGACGGAGACCCAGTACTTC
abundance: NA
j_gene: TRBJ2-5
v_gene: TRBV6-5
d_gene: NA

CDR3aa: CASSIRGQRNTIYF
CDR3nt: TGTGCCAGCAGCATCCGGGGACAGAGAAACACCATATATTTT
abundance: NA
j_gene: TRBJ1-3
v_gene: TRBV7-9
d_gene: TRBD1

CDR3aa: CASSIVPGNIQYF
CDR3nt: TGTGCCAGTAGTATAGTACCCGGGAACATTCAGTACTTC
abundance: NA
j_gene: TRBJ2-4
v_gene: TRBV19
d_gene: NA

CDR3aa: CASSQDKEWAENLEDTQYF
CDR3nt: TGCGCCAGCAGCCAAGATAAAGAGTGGGCCGAAAACCTCGAGGATACGCAGTATTTT
abundance: NA
j_gene: TRBJ2-3
v_gene: TRBV4-1
d_gene: NA

CDR3aa: CSVRTGDYNEQFF
CDR3nt: TGCAGCGTGAGGACGGGGGACTACAATGAGCAGTTCTTC
abundance: NA
j_gene: TRBJ2-1
v_gene: TRBV29-1
d_gene: NA

CDR3aa: CSASTETQYF
CDR3nt: TGCAGTGCTAGTACTGAGACCCAGTACTTC
abundance: NA
j_gene: TRBJ2-5
v_gene: TRBV20-1
d_gene: NA

CDR3aa: CAIKPGTSGEEQFF
CDR3nt: TGTGCCATCAAGCCCGGGACTAGCGGGGAAGAGCAGTTCTTC
abundance: NA
j_gene: TRBJ2-1
v_gene: TRBV10-3
d_gene: TRBD2

CDR3aa: CASSYSRGNEQYF
CDR3nt: TGTGCCAGCAGTTACTCGCGGGGTAACGAGCAGTACTTC
abundance: NA
j_gene: TRBJ2-7
v_gene: TRBV6-5
d_gene: NA

CDR3aa: CASSTASGQSSYGYTF
CDR3nt: TGTGCCAGTAGTACAGCCAGCGGACAGTCCTCGTATGGCTACACCTTC
abundance: NA
j_gene: TRBJ1-2
v_gene: TRBV19
d_gene: NA

CDR3aa: CSVVSREGTYEQYF
CDR3nt: TGCAGCGTTGTATCGCGGGAGGGGACCTACGAGCAGTACTTC
abundance: NA
j_gene: TRBJ2-7
v_gene: TRBV29-1
d_gene: TRBD2

CDR3aa: CASIRPTGSRTEAFF
CDR3nt: TGTGCCAGTATTCGACCGACAGGTTCTCGGACTGAAGCTTTCTTT
abundance: NA
j_gene: TRBJ1-1
v_gene: TRBV19
d_gene: NA

CDR3aa: CASGLALGLGGTGELFF
CDR3nt: TGTGCTAGTGGTTTGGCTTTGGGACTAGGGGGGACCGGGGAGCTGTTTTTT
abundance: NA
j_gene: TRBJ2-2
v_gene: TRBV12-5
d_gene: TRBD2